A selection of T cell receptor beta chains follows, all from one sample in a study of regulatory T cells in long-lasting Graves disease. TCRdb fed the multiplex PCR reads into MiXCR, producing one record per CDR3 protein. The data show about 540,000 distinct CDR3 sequences, approximately 15% seen once. The same sample was also studied in work on T cells in Graves' hyperthyroidism and ophthalmopathy.

Specimen: peripheral blood mononuclear cells (PBMCs), collected at new diagnosis, from a patient treated with antithyroid drugs. Every receptor here comes from a man aged 25 to 45 with Graves disease. Each CDR3 is given with its conserved first and last residue. Each record gives: clone size, J gene, D gene, V gene, CDR3 protein, CDR3 DNA. D genes are given only for firm matches. The listing skips clone size in some rows; elsewhere it reads once, few, many or a size class.

many TRBJ2-5 NA TRBV12-3/TRBV12-4 CASSKTRVETQYF TGTGCCAGCAGTAAGACTAGGGTAGAGACCCAGTACTTC
few TRBJ2-7 TRBD1 TRBV5-1 CASSFGTGPGEQYF TGCGCCAGCAGCTTCGGGACAGGGCCGGGCGAGCAGTACTTC
many TRBJ2-7 NA TRBV27 CASSHHLTAAAYEQYF TGTGCCAGCAGCCACCACTTGACGGCGGCGGCCTACGAGCAGTACTTC
NA TRBJ2-1 NA TRBV11-1 CASSLQEEAGVGVVNF TGTGCCAGCAGCTTACAGGAGGAGGCTGGGGTAGGGGTCGTGAACTTC
many TRBJ2-7 TRBD2 TRBV29-1 CSVRLAGVEEQYF TGCAGCGTACGACTAGCGGGAGTCGAAGAGCAGTACTTC
few TRBJ2-7 NA TRBV6-6 CASSYSAALKFEQYF TGTGCCAGCAGTTACTCGGCAGCCCTAAAGTTCGAGCAGTACTTC
many TRBJ2-1 NA TRBV7-2 CASSLRTAGHNEQFF TGTGCCAGCAGCCTTAGGACAGCGGGGCACAATGAGCAGTTCTTC
NA TRBJ1-4 NA TRBV5-6 CASSFGDEKLFF TGTGCCAGCAGCTTCGGGGATGAAAAACTGTTTTTT
NA TRBJ1-2 NA TRBV7-2 CASSLRGAKGYTF TGTGCCAGCAGCTTAAGGGGAGCGAAAGGCTACACCTTC
many TRBJ2-2 NA TRBV5-1 CASSLESDTGELFF TGCGCCAGCAGCTTGGAGTCGGACACCGGGGAGCTGTTTTTT
many TRBJ2-7 NA TRBV29-1 CSVAPTSYEQYF TGCAGCGTTGCTCCGACGAGCTACGAGCAGTACTTC
many TRBJ1-2 NA TRBV12-3/TRBV12-4 CASSPQGPLTYGYTF TGTGCCAGCAGTCCCCAGGGGCCGCTAACCTATGGCTACACCTTC
many TRBJ2-1 TRBD2 TRBV6-2/TRBV6-3 CASSYGSGRGSYNEQFF TGTGCCAGCAGTTACGGTAGCGGGAGGGGTTCCTACAATGAGCAGTTCTTC
many TRBJ1-2 TRBD1 TRBV28 CASSFLSRGANYGYTF TGTGCCAGCAGTTTCTTAAGCAGGGGGGCTAACTATGGCTACACCTTC
many TRBJ1-4 NA TRBV7-3 CASSLTQGEKLFF TGTGCCAGCAGCTTAACCCAGGGAGAAAAACTGTTTTTT
many TRBJ2-1 TRBD2 TRBV7-2 CASSLDRTSGTSYNEQFF TGTGCCAGCAGCTTAGACCGGACTAGCGGGACATCCTACAATGAGCAGTTCTTC
NA TRBJ2-6 NA TRBV5-1 CASSTDRLSGANVLTF TGCGCCAGCAGCACCGACAGACTCTCTGGGGCCAACGTCCTGACTTTC
NA TRBJ2-1 NA TRBV4-1 CASSQDPSNEQFF TGCGCCAGCAGCCAAGATCCTTCCAATGAGCAGTTCTTC
many TRBJ1-1 NA TRBV6-1 CASRDPVFREAFF TGTGCCAGCAGGGACCCAGTTTTCCGTGAAGCTTTCTTT
many TRBJ2-5 TRBD2 TRBV20-1 CSASSEEREGETQYF TGCAGTGCTAGTTCAGAGGAAAGGGAGGGCGAGACCCAGTACTTC
few TRBJ1-6 NA TRBV6-2/TRBV6-3 CASSTERGNSPLHF TGTGCCAGCAGTACGGAAAGAGGGAATTCACCCCTCCACTTT
many TRBJ1-1 TRBD1 TRBV7-3 CASSRHRGERTEAFF TGTGCCAGCAGCCGGCACAGGGGGGAGCGCACTGAAGCTTTCTTT
few TRBJ1-6 NA TRBV10-3 CGISPPGGSPLHF TGTGGCATCAGCCCACCGGGGGGTTCACCCCTCCACTTT
many TRBJ2-7 NA TRBV9 CASSVDARTSYEQYF TGTGCCAGCAGCGTAGACGCACGGACCTCCTACGAGCAGTACTTC
many TRBJ2-7 TRBD1 TRBV6-2/TRBV6-3 CATGQGLNYEQYF TGTGCCACCGGACAGGGCCTGAACTACGAGCAGTACTTC
few TRBJ2-1 NA TRBV12-3/TRBV12-4 CASQNVGTSAANEQFF TGTGCCAGCCAAAATGTCGGGACATCGGCGGCCAATGAGCAGTTCTTC
many TRBJ1-2 NA TRBV7-3 CASSLRPNYGYTF TGTGCCAGCAGCTTAAGGCCCAACTATGGCTACACCTTC
many TRBJ1-2 NA TRBV7-8 CASSRSPGPNYGYTF TGTGCCAGCAGCCGATCCCCGGGTCCTAACTATGGCTACACCTTC
many TRBJ2-4 TRBD2 TRBV5-1 CASSSLAGEGLKNIQYF TGTGCCAGCAGCTCACTAGCGGGAGAAGGACTCAAAAACATTCAGTACTTC
many TRBJ2-7 NA TRBV12-3/TRBV12-4 CASSLVRALSSYEQYF TGTGCCAGCAGCCTAGTGAGAGCCTTAAGCTCCTACGAGCAGTACTTC
few TRBJ2-7 TRBD2 TRBV5-1 CASSSGRGLDLYEQYF TGCGCCAGCAGCTCTGGGCGGGGACTAGACCTCTACGAGCAGTACTTC
many TRBJ2-3 TRBD1 TRBV28 CASTSGGSMKTDTQYF TGTGCCAGCACCTCAGGGGGCTCTATGAAAACAGATACGCAGTATTTT
NA TRBJ1-5 NA TRBV24-1 CATGAQDQPQHF TGTGCCACTGGTGCACAGGATCAGCCCCAGCATTTT
many TRBJ2-7 NA TRBV12-3/TRBV12-4 CASSFEGVAYEQYF TGTGCCAGCAGTTTCGAGGGGGTAGCCTACGAGCAGTACTTC
few TRBJ1-4 TRBD1 TRBV6-1 CASRRLTGNDEKLFF TGTGCCAGCAGGCGCCTGACAGGGAATGACGAAAAACTGTTTTTT
NA TRBJ2-7 TRBD1 TRBV5-1 CASSLAGTGLYEQYF TGCGCCAGCAGCTTAGCCGGGACAGGCCTTTACGAGCAGTACTTC
many TRBJ2-3 NA TRBV7-9 CASSAQSTDTQYF TGTGCCAGCAGCGCCCAAAGCACAGATACGCAGTATTTT
many TRBJ2-5 TRBD2 TRBV28 CASSPALADATQYF TGTGCCAGCAGCCCCGCACTAGCGGATGCGACCCAGTACTTC
many TRBJ2-3 NA TRBV5-1 CASSLGLERPDTQYF TGCGCCAGCAGCTTGGGACTGGAGCGCCCAGATACGCAGTATTTT
few TRBJ2-1 TRBD2 TRBV27 CASSRGGSYNEQLF TGTGCCAGCAGCCGGGGGGGGTCCTACAATGAGCAGCTCTTC
many TRBJ2-3 TRBD2 TRBV2 CASKLAGGTDTQYF TGTGCCAGCAAACTAGCGGGAGGTACCGATACGCAGTATTTT
many TRBJ1-2 NA TRBV7-9 CASSYGHGGGLEGYTF TGTGCCAGCAGCTACGGACACGGGGGGGGTTTAGAGGGCTACACCTTC
few TRBJ2-4 TRBD2 TRBV28 CASSLGGGNIQHF TGTGCCAGCAGTTTAGGGGGGGGGAACATTCAGCACTTC
many TRBJ1-4 TRBD1 TRBV12-3/TRBV12-4 CASSTDRAVNEKLFF TGTGCCAGCAGTACCGACAGGGCCGTAAATGAAAAACTGTTTTTT
few TRBJ2-5 TRBD1 TRBV28 CASSISRGLETQYF TGTGCCAGCAGTATCTCGAGGGGGCTGGAGACCCAGTACTTC
many TRBJ2-7 NA TRBV7-2 CASSSLGYEQYF TGTGCCAGCAGTTCTCTAGGCTACGAGCAGTACTTC
few TRBJ1-2 TRBD1 TRBV5-6 CASSLVVRTGGENYGYTF TGTGCCAGCAGCTTGGTGGTCCGGACAGGGGGCGAGAACTATGGCTACACCTTC
many TRBJ1-6 NA TRBV11-2 CASSFTLNSPLHF TGTGCCAGCAGCTTCACACTTAATTCACCCCTCCACTTT
NA TRBJ2-1 NA TRBV6-5 CASSYSPSSYNEQFF TGTGCCAGCAGTTACTCCCCGAGCTCCTACAATGAGCAGTTCTTC
many TRBJ2-2 NA TRBV20-1 CSARRGGRNTGELFF TGCAGTGCTAGGCGGGGAGGTAGGAACACCGGGGAGCTATTTTTT
few TRBJ2-2 NA TRBV7-2 CASSQAQSPGELFF TGTGCCAGCAGCCAGGCACAAAGTCCCGGGGAGCTGTTTTTT
many TRBJ2-1 TRBD1 TRBV5-1 CASTPGQGLNEQFF TGCGCCAGCACCCCGGGACAGGGCCTTAATGAGCAGTTCTTC
many TRBJ1-1 NA TRBV29-1 CSVERRMNTEAFF TGCAGCGTTGAACGCAGAATGAACACTGAAGCTTTCTTT
many TRBJ1-2 NA TRBV5-1 CASSLLGADGYTF TGCGCCAGCAGCTTGCTGGGGGCTGATGGCTACACCTTC
NA TRBJ1-5 NA TRBV10-1 CAIPVGANQPQHF TGCGCCATCCCCGTGGGGGCCAATCAGCCCCAGCATTTT
NA TRBJ2-7 NA TRBV20-1 CSARDPRETEQYF TGCAGTGCTAGAGATCCACGGGAAACAGAGCAGTACTTC
NA TRBJ1-4 NA TRBV7-9 CASSPGQIGANEKLFF TGTGCCAGCAGCCCCGGACAGATTGGAGCTAATGAAAAACTGTTTTTT
many TRBJ1-5 NA TRBV4-1 CASSPIGPFGNQPQHF TGCGCCAGCAGCCCAATAGGGCCGTTCGGCAATCAGCCCCAGCATTTT